This entry is about one T cell receptor (beta chain). The germline V gene has CDR1 SGHNT and CDR2 YYREEE (reference sequence). Germline trimming cut 6 bases from V and 0 bases from J; bases unmatched to any gene: 6. The CDR3 covers 14 residues. This sample is drawn from a study of T cells in narcolepsy. Sequencing used immunoSEQ multiplex PCR; TCRdb keeps in-frame clones, though not all of them. The sample has about 26,000 clones, over 65% seen once. Sequenced input: memory (CD45RA-) CD4+ T cells from blood. V is TRBV5-4 and J is TRBJ2-7, with 7 bases identical to TRBD1. This sequence originates from a human donor in good health. Here the CDR3 reads CASTRRDSSYEQYF. The DNA for the CDR3 is TGTGCCAGCACCCGTAGGGACAGCTCCTACGAGCAGTACTTC.